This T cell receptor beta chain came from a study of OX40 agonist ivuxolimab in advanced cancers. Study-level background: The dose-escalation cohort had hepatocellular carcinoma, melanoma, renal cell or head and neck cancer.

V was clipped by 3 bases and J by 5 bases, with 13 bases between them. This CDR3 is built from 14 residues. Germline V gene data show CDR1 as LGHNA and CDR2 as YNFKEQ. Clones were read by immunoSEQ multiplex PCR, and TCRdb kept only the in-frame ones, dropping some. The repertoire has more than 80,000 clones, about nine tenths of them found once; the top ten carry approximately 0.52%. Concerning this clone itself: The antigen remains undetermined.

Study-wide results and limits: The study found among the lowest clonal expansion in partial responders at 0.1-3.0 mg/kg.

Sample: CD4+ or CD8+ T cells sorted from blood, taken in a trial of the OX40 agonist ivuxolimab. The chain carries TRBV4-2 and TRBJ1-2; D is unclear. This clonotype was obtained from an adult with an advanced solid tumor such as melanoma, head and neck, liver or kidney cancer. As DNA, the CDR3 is TGTGCCAGCAGCCACGATACAGCCTTTTATGGCTACACCTTC. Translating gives CASSHDTAFYGYTF.